A selection of T cell receptor beta chains follows, all from one sample in a study of blood T cell repertoires in COVID-19. Clones were read by immunoSEQ multiplex PCR, and TCRdb kept only the in-frame ones, dropping some. Of 380,000 or so clones in the sample, more than 80% are singletons; the top ten hold 1% to 1.5%. Sequences were obtained from peripheral blood. All receptors derive from a man aged 40-50 years with acute or convalescent COVID-19. Both conserved end residues are part of each CDR3. The D gene is left open where the match is weak. A row's size may be missing; if present it is once, few, many or a size class.

size: once; V: TRBV20-1; J: TRBJ1-2; D: .; DNA: TGCAGTGCTCCGGGGGGGGCTGGCTACACCTTC; CDR3: CSAPGGAGYTF
size: .; V: TRBV30; J: TRBJ2-1; D: .; DNA: TGTGCCTGGAGTGTATCTGGTAGCGGCCCTGACAATGAGCAGTTCTTC; CDR3: CAWSVSGSGPDNEQFF
size: .; V: TRBV5-5; J: TRBJ1-1; D: TRBD1; DNA: TGTGCCAGCAGCTTTCAGGGGGCGGGTTACCCTGAAGCTTTCTTT; CDR3: CASSFQGAGYPEAFF
size: .; V: TRBV11-2; J: TRBJ2-7; D: TRBD1; DNA: TGTGCCAGCAGCTTACCGGGACAGTCCTACGAGCAGTACTTC; CDR3: CASSLPGQSYEQYF
size: .; V: TRBV9; J: TRBJ2-3; D: .; DNA: TGTGCCAGCAGCGTAGTTGGGGGAGGCCCAGATACGCAGTATTTT; CDR3: CASSVVGGGPDTQYF
size: .; V: TRBV7-3; J: TRBJ2-7; D: TRBD2; DNA: TGTGCCAGCAGCGCGACGGGACTAGCTTTATCCGAGCAGTACTTC; CDR3: CASSATGLALSEQYF
size: .; V: TRBV7-8; J: TRBJ2-6; D: .; DNA: TGTGCCAGCAGCTTAAGTCAGGAATCTGGGGCCAACGTCCTGACTTTC; CDR3: CASSLSQESGANVLTF
size: once; V: TRBV28; J: TRBJ1-2; D: TRBD1; DNA: TGTGCCAGCAGTCTACCCGGGACAGGGACTCTTAATGGCTACACCTTC; CDR3: CASSLPGTGTLNGYTF
size: .; V: TRBV21-1; J: TRBJ1-3; D: .; DNA: TGTGCCAGCAGCAAAGGACAGGTAATGAGAAACACCATATATTTT; CDR3: CASSKGQVMRNTIYF
size: .; V: TRBV19; J: TRBJ1-1; D: .; DNA: TGTGCCAGTAGTATGGACAGATACACTGAAGCTTTCTTT; CDR3: CASSMDRYTEAFF
size: .; V: TRBV4-1; J: TRBJ1-4; D: .; DNA: TGCGCCAGCAGCCAAGCCACAGGGACAACTAATGAAAAACTGTTTTTT; CDR3: CASSQATGTTNEKLFF
size: .; V: TRBV11-3; J: TRBJ2-1; D: .; DNA: TGTGCCAGCAGCTTAGATGGCCCGTCCTACAATGAGCAGTTCTTC; CDR3: CASSLDGPSYNEQFF
size: .; V: TRBV5-5; J: TRBJ1-1; D: TRBD1; DNA: TGTGCCAGCAGCTCTGACAGGGGAGGAACTGAAGCTTTCTTT; CDR3: CASSSDRGGTEAFF
size: .; V: TRBV7-2; J: TRBJ2-5; D: .; DNA: TGTGCCAGCACCCCGTATAGAGACAGCGAGACCCAGTACTTC; CDR3: CASTPYRDSETQYF
size: .; V: TRBV3-1/TRBV3-2; J: TRBJ2-7; D: .; DNA: TGTGCCAGCAGCCAAGAGGGCCCCTACGAGCAGTACTTC; CDR3: CASSQEGPYEQYF